These 8 T cell receptor beta chains were sequenced from one sample in a study of T cell repertoires in cytomegalovirus infection. TCRdb redid the calling of the reads with MiXCR, one entry per CDR3 protein. The table includes fewer than 850,000 distinct CDR3 sequences, under 35% detected once. Their specific antigens are unknown. The sequencing here drew on cultured CD8+ T cells from PBMCs, taken from culture after CMV antigen stimulation. Source of these receptors: a human donor in good health (CMV status not recorded). Some clones in this sample may be carry-over from other donors' samples.

The chain joins TRBV11-2 to TRBJ2-7; D gene uncertain. Germline lookup yields CDR1 SGHAT and CDR2 FQNNGV. The CDR3 contains 15 residues. V lost 5 bases to trimming and J lost 3 bases, with 17 bases between them. CDR3 coding DNA: TGTGCCAGCAGCCCCAGTCTCCTGGGTAACTACGAGCAGTACTTC. This gives the protein CASSPSLLGNYEQYF.

In its sample, this clonotype was seen many times. This chain links TRBV6-5 with TRBJ1-1; D may be TRBD1 (6 bases). Germline loops: CDR1 MNHEY, CDR2 SVGAGI. The CDR3 extends over 14 amino acids. V gave up 6 bases and J gave up 1 base, with 12 bases separating them. CDR3 sequence (DNA): TGTGCCAGCAGACGAGGGGGGCCGAACACTGAAGCTTTCTTT. This gives the protein CASRRGGPNTEAFF.

This clonotype has at least ten counts. The V call is TRBV12-3 or TRBV12-4, the J call TRBJ1-1, with D unclear. V was shortened by 6 bases and J by 5 bases, with 13 bases between the two germline ends. The length of the CDR3 is 13 residues. The CDR3 region is CASSPTPQTEAFF. The CDR3 DNA sequence: TGTGCCAGCAGCCCCACCCCCCAGACTGAAGCTTTCTTT.

This clonotype appeared once. V is TRBV4-1 and J is TRBJ2-1; unclear D gene. The germline gives CDR1 MGHRA, CDR2 YSYEKL. Between the trimmed V and J ends, which lost 0 bases and 0 bases, there was a span of 9 bases. The CDR3 is made up of 16 amino acids. The CDR3 DNA is TGCGCCAGCAGCCAAGAAAGATCATCCTCCTACAATGAGCAGTTCTTC. Protein product: CASSQERSSSYNEQFF.

This clonotype was picked up a small number of times. The chain recombines TRBV6-6 with TRBJ1-5; D is possibly TRBD1 (5 bases). The V gene's germline CDR1 is MNHNY and CDR2 SVGAGI (reference sequence). This CDR3 spans 14 amino acids. Between the trimmed V and J ends, which lost 7 bases and 2 bases, there was a span of 12 bases. CDR3 in amino acids: CASNARGGNQPQHF. The CDR3 nucleotides read TGTGCCAGCAACGCCCGGGGGGGCAATCAGCCCCAGCATTTT.

There are a few counts of this clonotype. The chain couples TRBV7-2 to TRBJ2-7; D might be TRBD1 (5 bases). This CDR3 comprises 15 residues. From germline, CDR1 is SGHTA and CDR2 FQGNSA. The V gene lost 4 bases and the J gene lost 2 bases, with 15 bases spanning the gap. CDR3 sequence: CASSSQETWPYEQYF. The CDR3 DNA follows: TGTGCCAGCAGCTCACAGGAGACTTGGCCCTACGAGCAGTACTTC.

The chain carries TRBV25-1 and TRBJ2-3; 7 nucleotides match TRBD1. Germline-derived CDR1 and CDR2 are MGHDK and SYGVNS. The CDR3 runs to 14 residues. V shed 1 base, J shed 3 bases, and the junction held 1 base outside the gene matches. CDR3 residues: CASSEFRGTDTQYF. DNA for the CDR3: TGTGCCAGCAGTGAATTCAGGGGGACAGATACGCAGTATTTT.

This clonotype turned up a few times. CDR3: CASNGGDTQYF. DNA for the CDR3: TGTGCCAGCAATGGGGGAGATACGCAGTATTTT. The genes are TRBV5-8 and TRBJ2-3; tentatively, D is TRBD1 or TRBD2 (5 bases each). Germline CDR1 is SGHTS and CDR2 is YDEGEE. V was pared by 6 bases and J by 5 bases, with 7 bases between. The CDR3 contains 11 residues. Supplemented by reference TRBV5-8 and TRBJ2-3, the full variable domain reads EAGVTQSPTHLIKTRGQQATLRCSPISGHTSVYWYQQALGLGLQFLLWYDEGEERNRGNFPPRFSGRQFPNYSSELNVNALELEDSALYLCASNGGDTQYFGPGTRLTVL.